This is a list of T cell receptor beta chains from one sample in a study of blood T cell repertoires in COVID-19. Clones were sequenced by immunoSEQ multiplex PCR, and TCRdb holds only the in-frame ones, with some missing. The sample lists about 150,000 clones, around 83% seen once, with 2% to 3% in the top ten. The sequenced sample consisted of peripheral blood. These receptors were collected from a human donor with acute or convalescent COVID-19. The donor label of this sample is uncertain. CDR3s include the opening cysteine and the closing phenylalanine or tryptophan. D genes are given only for firm matches.

J,D,V,DNA,CDR3
TRBJ2-1,TRBD2,TRBV6-2/TRBV6-3,TGTGCCAGCAGTTTTCTAGCGGAAATTTACAATGAGCAGTTCTTC,CASSFLAEIYNEQFF
TRBJ1-6,-,TRBV6-6,TGTGCCAGCACCACACGGGATTCACCCCTCCACTTT,CASTTRDSPLHF
TRBJ1-2,TRBD1,TRBV6-2/TRBV6-3,TGTGCCAGCAGTTACTCGGGCGACAGGGAATATGGCTACACCTTC,CASSYSGDREYGYTF
TRBJ1-2,TRBD1,TRBV7-9,TGTGCCAGCAGCTTCGACAGGGCTAACTATGGCTACACCTTC,CASSFDRANYGYTF
TRBJ1-1,TRBD1,TRBV7-2,TGTGCCAGCAGCTTAGGGGCCGACAGGGGGGTTGAGGGTGAAGCTTTCTTT,CASSLGADRGVEGEAFF
TRBJ2-6,TRBD1,TRBV7-9,TGTGCCAGCAGCTTAGGGACAGGGGGCCCCTCTGGGGCCAACGTCCTGACTTTC,CASSLGTGGPSGANVLTF
TRBJ1-4,-,TRBV30,TGTGCCTGGAGTGGTCAGTCTAGCTTAGAGGAACTGTTTTTT,CAWSGQSSLEELFF
TRBJ2-7,TRBD1,TRBV11-2,TGTGCCAGCAGCTTGGGGGGGGGACAGGGCTGGCACGAGCAGTACTTC,CASSLGGGQGWHEQYF
TRBJ2-5,TRBD2,TRBV2,TGTGCCAGCAGTGGGAACGGGAGGGGGGGAGAGACCCAGTACTTC,CASSGNGRGGETQYF
TRBJ2-7,-,TRBV6-2/TRBV6-3,TGTGCCAGCAGTTACGAGGGGGAAGGGTACGAGCAGTACTTC,CASSYEGEGYEQYF
TRBJ1-2,-,TRBV6-1,TGTGCCAGCAGTGATTTCTTTAACTATGGCTACACCTTC,CASSDFFNYGYTF
TRBJ2-2,-,TRBV7-7,TGTGCTAGCAGCCAATTGAGTCAGGGTCCCGGGGAGCTGTTTTTT,CASSQLSQGPGELFF
TRBJ1-2,-,TRBV21-1,TGTGCCAGCAGCAAAGGAGCCGGGACAGCCCGTCGGGGCTACACCTTC,CASSKGAGTARRGYTF
TRBJ2-3,-,TRBV29-1,TGCAGCGTTGAAGATGCGCAGGGCACAGATACGCAGTATTTT,CSVEDAQGTDTQYF
TRBJ1-4,TRBD1,TRBV5-4,TGTGCCAGCAGCTTGGTGGGGACAGGGGGCGATGAAAAACTGTTTTTT,CASSLVGTGGDEKLFF
TRBJ1-1,TRBD1,TRBV5-1,TGCGCCAGCAGCGAGGACAGGCACTCGGCTTTCTTT,CASSEDRHSAFF
TRBJ1-2,-,TRBV12-3/TRBV12-4,TGTGCCAGCAGCCTAGGACAGTATGGCTACACCTTC,CASSLGQYGYTF
TRBJ1-1,-,TRBV7-9,TGTGGAGGGTCCACTGAAGCTTTCTTT,CGGSTEAFF
TRBJ2-3,TRBD2,TRBV7-9,TGTGCCAGCAGCATCAGACTAGCGGCAGATACGCAGTATTTT,CASSIRLAADTQYF
TRBJ1-1,TRBD1,TRBV7-2,TGTGCCAGCAGACCGGGGACAGCGATGAACACTGAAGCTTTCTTT,CASRPGTAMNTEAFF
TRBJ1-2,TRBD1,TRBV5-3,TGTGCCAGAAGCTTCGGCAGGGGGCTGGGCTACACCTTC,CARSFGRGLGYTF
TRBJ2-4,-,TRBV6-5,TGTGCCAGCACCGACAGAAACATTCAGTACTTC,CASTDRNIQYF
TRBJ2-1,-,TRBV9,TGTGCCAGCAGCGCGGCACTAGAGTCCTACAATGAGCAGTTCTTC,CASSAALESYNEQFF
TRBJ1-2,TRBD1,TRBV4-2,TGTGCCAGCAGCCAACGAATCGACAGGGTTTCCTATGGCTACACCTTC,CASSQRIDRVSYGYTF
TRBJ1-1,-,TRBV30,TGTGCCTGGAGTCCCAAGTCGGGAGGGGGGACTGAAGCTTTCTTT,CAWSPKSGGGTEAFF